Below are 28 T cell receptor beta chains sequenced from a single sample in a study of prognosis after radiotherapy for stage I lung cancer. It was by two-round multiplex PCR that TCR beta CDR3 was amplified from genomic DNA. Primers targeting each individual TRBV and TRBJ gene were applied in first-round PCR. TCRdb called the multiplex PCR reads again in MiXCR, with one record for every CDR3 protein. The data hold around 13,000 distinct CDR3 sequences, with 40% to 55% observed a single time. The sample here was PBMCs, taken before or after stereotactic body radiation therapy (not recorded which). Receptor source: a donor over 45 with non-small cell lung cancer.

The rearrangement links TRBV27 to TRBJ2-1, with D possibly TRBD1 on 5 matching bases. The CDR3 runs 14 residues. Between the trimmed V and J ends, which lost 3 bases and 8 bases, there was a span of 14 bases. Germline assignment: CDR1 MNHEY and CDR2 SMNVEV (reference sequence). The CDR3 bases are TGTGCCAGCAGTTTGAACGTCAGGGCGTATGAGCAGTTCTTC. Translation: CASSLNVRAYEQFF.

This clonotype ranks as medium-sized. The CDR3 is CSARDLRAGGIRTDTQYF. DNA for the CDR3: TGCAGTGCTAGAGATCTAAGGGCAGGGGGCATACGAACAGATACGCAGTATTTT. V and J are TRBV20-1 and TRBJ2-3; 8 nucleotides align to TRBD1. CDR1 and CDR2 from the germline V gene are DFQATT and SNEGSKA (reference sequence). V lost 0 bases, J lost 3 bases, and 14 bases stayed unmatched. The CDR3 has 18 amino acids.

This clonotype was observed many times. The gene calls are TRBV7-9 and TRBJ1-2; D remains unclear. V lost 1 base and J 3 bases, leaving 9 bases between the germline ends. CDR1 is SEHNR and CDR2 is FQNEAQ in the germline V gene (reference sequence). The CDR3 is 14 residues long. The DNA of the CDR3 is TGTGCCAGCAGCTTAGGTCGCGGGGACTATGGCTACACCTTC. It translates to CASSLGRGDYGYTF. Full variable domain (missing parts from reference TRBV7-9 and TRBJ1-2): DTGVSQNPRHKITKRGQNVTFRCDPISEHNRLYWYRQTLGQGPEFLTYFQNEAQLEKSRLLSDRFSAERPKGSFSTLEIQRTEQGDSAMYLCASSLGRGDYGYTFGSGTRLTVV.

Of note for this clonotype: One base away lies a much larger clone, so this may be a sequencing read error. This chain uses TRBV9 with TRBJ1-2, with TRBD1 matching 7 bases. Germline V gene sequence: CDR1 SGDLS, CDR2 YYNGEE. The CDR3 runs to 14 residues. This CDR3 is CASGIIRGAADVAF. The DNA of the CDR3 is TGTGCCAGCGGGATTATCAGGGGGGCAGCCGATGTGGCGTTC.

On this clonotype: One end of the junction does not line up with germline, which may come from a read error. This sequence joins TRBV27 and TRBJ2-2; tentatively, D is TRBD1 (5 bases). Germline CDR1 reads MNHEY; CDR2 reads SMNVEV (reference sequence). This CDR3 is built from 15 residues. The DNA for the CDR3 is TGTGCCAGCAGTTCAGGGCTGGGGAACACTGGGGAGCTGTTTTTT. Amino acid sequence: CASSSGLGNTGELFF.

In its sample, this clonotype was seen many times. J is TRBJ2-2 and V is TRBV18; the D gene is possibly TRBD1 (6 bases). V lost 10 bases to trimming and J lost 2 bases, with 11 bases between them. Per germline, CDR1 KGHSH and CDR2 LQKENI. The CDR3 consists of 13 residues. The CDR3 region is CANKGTNTGELFF. CDR3 coding DNA: TGTGCCAACAAGGGGACAAACACCGGGGAGCTGTTTTTT.

This clonotype was seen at least ten times. The chain combines TRBV7-8 with TRBJ1-5; D remains ambiguous. CDR1 and CDR2 from the germline V gene are SGHVS and FQNEAQ. This CDR3 has 18 amino acids. Trimming cost V 4 bases and J 4 bases, with 23 bases left between them. DNA for the CDR3: TGTGCCAGCAGCTCCGGTCGACTTTTGGGGAGGAGGAATCAGCCCCAGCATTTT. Amino acid sequence: CASSSGRLLGRRNQPQHF.

This clonotype occurred once. The chain uses TRBV11-1 and TRBJ2-7, with D tentatively TRBD1 or TRBD2 (5 bases each). This CDR3 comprises 12 residues. Looked up from germline, CDR1 is SGHAT and CDR2 is FQDESV (reference sequence). Trimming stripped 1 base from V and 6 bases from J, with 7 bases between. CDR3 bases: TGTGCCAGCAGCTTAGTGGGGACCGAGCAGTACTTC. It translates to CASSLVGTEQYF.

This clonotype was seen at least ten times. This rearrangement joins TRBV9 to TRBJ1-2; D unclear. The CDR3 consists of 15 residues. Trimming pared 0 bases from V and 2 bases from J, leaving 11 bases between. Germline lookup yields CDR1 SGDLS and CDR2 YYNGEE. This CDR3 is CASSVGQNQNYGYTF. CDR3 nucleotides: TGTGCCAGCAGCGTAGGTCAAAACCAGAACTATGGCTACACCTTC. Full variable domain (rest looked up from reference TRBV9 and TRBJ1-2): DSGVTQTPKHLITATGQRVTLRCSPRSGDLSVYWYQQSLDQGLQFLIQYYNGEERAKGNILERFSAQQFPDLHSELNLSSLELGDSALYFCASSVGQNQNYGYTFGSGTRLTVV.

J is TRBJ2-3 and V is TRBV24-1; perhaps TRBD1 as D (6 bases). V was clipped by 10 bases and J by 0 bases, with 10 bases between them. The CDR3 extends over 13 amino acids. Germline V gene data show CDR1 as KGHDR and CDR2 as SFDVKD. The CDR3 DNA reads as TGTGCCACTGCCAGGGGTAGCACAGATACGCAGTATTTT. This translates into CATARGSTDTQYF.

This clonotype was observed at least ten times. V is TRBV20-1 and J is TRBJ1-5; no clear D. Per germline, CDR1 DFQATT and CDR2 SNEGSKA (reference sequence). CDR3 length equals 12 residues. V lost 4 bases and J lost 4, with 8 bases in between. CDR3 residues: CSANKGNQPQHF. The DNA of the CDR3 is TGCAGTGCTAACAAGGGTAATCAGCCCCAGCATTTT.

This clonotype was seen a few times. This chain joins TRBV2 and TRBJ1-2; 8 bases are shared with TRBD1. J lost 4 bases, V lost 4 bases, and 5 bases had no gene match. This CDR3 is built from 14 residues. Per germline, CDR1 SNHLY and CDR2 FYNNEI. The DNA for the CDR3 is TGTGCCAGCAGTGCACTACAGGGGGTCTATGGCTACACCTTC. It yields the protein CASSALQGVYGYTF. The variable domain in full, completed from reference TRBV2 and TRBJ1-2, reads EPEVTQTPSHQVTQMGQEVILRCVPISNHLYFYWYRQILGQKVEFLVSFYNNEISEKSEIFDDQFSVERPDGSNFTLKIRSTKLEDSAMYFCASSALQGVYGYTFGSGTRLTVV.

By proportion, this clonotype is medium-sized. V gene TRBV2 combines with J gene TRBJ1-2; TRBD1 matches 10 bases. There are 16 residues in the CDR3. The germline V gene has CDR1 SNHLY and CDR2 FYNNEI. J lost 8 bases, V lost 5 bases, and 14 bases had no gene match. The CDR3 region has the DNA TGTGCCAGCAGTCGGACAGGGGGAGGCTCTACTTGGGGCTACACCTTC. Residues: CASSRTGGGSTWGYTF.

This clonotype was counted ten times or more. V is TRBV9 and J is TRBJ1-1; 7 bases align to TRBD1. The CDR3 runs to 14 residues. Per the germline V gene, CDR1 is SGDLS and CDR2 is YYNGEE. Trimming took 4 bases from V and 8 from J; bases not matched to a gene: 11. CDR3 amino acids: CASSLTGANLEAFF. In nucleotides, the CDR3 is TGTGCCAGCAGCTTAACAGGGGCGAACTTAGAAGCTTTCTTT. Full variable domain (missing parts from reference TRBV9 and TRBJ1-1): DSGVTQTPKHLITATGQRVTLRCSPRSGDLSVYWYQQSLDQGLQFLIQYYNGEERAKGNILERFSAQQFPDLHSELNLSSLELGDSALYFCASSLTGANLEAFFGQGTRLTVV.

The V call is TRBV24-1, the J call TRBJ1-2; D is unclear. The CDR3 has 16 residues. CDR1 is KGHDR and CDR2 is SFDVKD in the germline V gene. V gave up 8 bases and J gave up 4 bases, with 22 bases separating them. CDR3 DNA sequence: TGTGCCACCATTACTTGGGAAAGGGAATCTTCCTATGGCTACACCTTC. Encoded protein: CATITWERESSYGYTF.

As concerns this clonotype: A far larger clone lies a single base away; this is likely a read error. The chain is built from TRBV6-2 or TRBV6-3 and TRBJ2-5; 8 bases line up with TRBD2. Matching the DNA end better, TRBJ2-1 makes the J call doubtful. The CDR3 covers 14 residues. The germline CDR1 and CDR2 sequences are MNHEY and SVGEGT. The CDR3 reads CASMTGRDSNEQFF. The CDR3 nucleotides are TGTGCCAGCATGACCGGGAGGGACTCCAATGAGCAGTTCTTC.

This clonotype was observed a single time. This chain connects TRBV11-2 to TRBJ2-1; D gene unclear. In germline, CDR1 is SGHAT, CDR2 FQNNGV. Trimming cost V 0 bases and J 3 bases, with 15 bases left between them. The CDR3 has 17 amino acids. In nucleotides, the CDR3 is TGTGCCAGCAGCTTAGATCGCCTAGAGGTATACTACAATGAGCAGTTCTTC. Its protein is CASSLDRLEVYYNEQFF.

This clonotype occurred many times. The gene calls are TRBV29-1 and TRBJ2-7; TRBD1 aligns across 10 bases. V gave up 4 bases and J gave up 3 bases; unmatched junction bases: 6. The CDR3 is 14 residues long. Per germline, CDR1 SQVTM and CDR2 ANQGSEA. This CDR3 reads CSVGDRGQIYEQYF. CDR3 sequence (DNA): TGCAGCGTTGGAGACAGGGGGCAAATCTACGAGCAGTACTTC.

V usage is TRBV30 and J usage is TRBJ2-1; a weak D match, TRBD1 (6 bases). CDR1 and CDR2 from the germline V gene are GTSNPN and SVGIG (reference sequence). V lost 2 bases and J 9 bases, leaving 14 bases between the germline ends. The CDR3 loop spans 13 amino acids. Here the CDR3 reads CAWSSKQGGEQFF. CDR3 bases: TGTGCCTGGAGTTCGAAACAGGGTGGTGAGCAGTTCTTC.

This clonotype was picked up many times. The chain employs TRBV3-1 and TRBJ2-1; no reliable D call. CDR3 length equals 12 residues. Deletions cut 3 bases from V and 4 bases from J, with 4 bases between. The V gene's germline CDR1 is LGHDT and CDR2 YNNKEL (reference sequence). The CDR3 sequence is CASSHKYNEQFF. The CDR3 DNA is TGTGCCAGCAGCCACAAATACAATGAGCAGTTCTTC.

In this sample, this clonotype turned up a few times. One end of the junction fails to match germline, which may point to a read error. The rearrangement uses TRBV4-3 and TRBJ2-7; D gene uncertain. The CDR3 loop spans 15 amino acids. Germline V gene sequence: CDR1 LGHNA, CDR2 YSLEER. In DNA form, the CDR3 reads TGCGCCAGAAGCCAAGATCCGGGCAGGAGTTACAAGCAGTACTTC. It specifies CARSQDPGRSYKQYF.

This clonotype has at least ten counts. The chain links TRBV30 to TRBJ2-3; no clear D. V was pared by 4 bases and J by 0 bases, with 8 bases between. The CDR3 covers 13 residues. Germline V gene lookup returns CDR1 GTSNPN and CDR2 SVGIG (reference sequence). This CDR3 reads CAWTTTSTDTQYF. The CDR3 region has the DNA TGTGCCTGGACCACCACTAGCACAGATACGCAGTATTTT.

This clonotype has a count of ten or more. The chain links TRBV4-3 to TRBJ2-1, with D uncertain. CDR1 and CDR2 (germline): LGHNA, YSLEER. CDR3 size: 13 residues. Trimming took 1 base from V and 12 from J, leaving 13 bases between them. As DNA, the CDR3 is TGCGCCAGCAGCCAAGGGCGAGGCACTTCGCAGTTCTTC. This encodes CASSQGRGTSQFF.

At least ten counts were recorded for this clonotype. Here the CDR3 DNA reads TGTGCCAGCAGTTACCCGTACAGGCGGGAGACCCAGTACTTC. Protein product: CASSYPYRRETQYF. This chain uses TRBV6-5 with TRBJ2-5; perhaps TRBD1 as D (5 bases). The CDR3 has 14 amino acids. Germline V CDR1 and CDR2: MNHEY, SVGAGI. The V and J ends lost 2 bases and 5 bases respectively, with 12 bases between them.

About this clonotype itself: The junction and the germline gene differ at one end; a read error may be behind it. This chain joins TRBV7-2 and TRBJ2-2; 8 bases line up with TRBD2. The germline V gene encodes CDR1 SGHTA and CDR2 FQGNSA. This CDR3 contains 15 residues. The CDR3 sequence: CASSLELAVTGEPFF. The CDR3 DNA follows: TGTGCCAGCAGCTTAGAACTAGCGGTCACCGGTGAGCCGTTTTTT.

V and J are TRBV6-1 and TRBJ2-7; possibly TRBD1 for D (5 bases). Germline assignment: CDR1 MNHNS and CDR2 SASEGT. The CDR3 totals 14 residues. Between the trimmed V and J ends, which lost 6 bases and 0 bases, there was a span of 12 bases. Here the CDR3 reads CASRPRAPSYEQYF. CDR3 bases: TGTGCCAGCAGGCCCAGGGCACCCTCCTACGAGCAGTACTTC.

This clonotype was recorded at least ten times. The chain recombines TRBV28 with TRBJ1-5; no clear D. Germline loops: CDR1 MDHEN, CDR2 SYDVKM. V dropped 2 bases and J dropped 3 bases, with 17 bases sitting between them. The CDR3 has 17 residues. As DNA, the CDR3 is TGTGCCAGCAGTTTACCCTCCTTACGTCCTTCCAATCAGCCCCAGCATTTT. It translates to CASSLPSLRPSNQPQHF.

The table lists this clonotype with many counts. In DNA form, the CDR3 reads TGTGCCAGCAGCTTTTGGGGGAAAGAGACCCAGTACTTC. Its translation: CASSFWGKETQYF. The chain has TRBV5-4 and TRBJ2-5; D might be TRBD1 or TRBD2, each matching 5 bases. This CDR3 comprises 13 residues. V lost 2 bases and J 3 bases, leaving 8 bases between the germline ends. Germline assignment: CDR1 SGHNT and CDR2 YYREEE (reference sequence).